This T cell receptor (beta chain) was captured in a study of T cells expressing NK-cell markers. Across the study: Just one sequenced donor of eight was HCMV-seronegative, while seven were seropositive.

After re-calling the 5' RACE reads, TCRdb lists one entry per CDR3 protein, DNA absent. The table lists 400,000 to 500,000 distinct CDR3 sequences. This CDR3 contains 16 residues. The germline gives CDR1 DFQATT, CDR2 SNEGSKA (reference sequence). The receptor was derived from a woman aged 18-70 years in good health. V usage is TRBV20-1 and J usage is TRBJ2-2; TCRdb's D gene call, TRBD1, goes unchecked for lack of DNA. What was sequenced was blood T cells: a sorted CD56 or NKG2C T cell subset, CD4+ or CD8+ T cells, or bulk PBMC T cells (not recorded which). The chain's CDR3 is CSASRGAGGDTGELFF.